The 25 T cell receptor beta chains listed next were all sequenced from one sample in a study of beta chain features in type 1 diabetes. The antigens these receptors bind are not known. Every isolated RNA sample was fully reverse transcribed, so sequencing captured expressed TCRB transcripts. Only in-frame clones appear in the TCRdb table, and some are missing; sequencing was by immunoSEQ multiplex PCR. Among about 370,000 clones, about 10% were seen once, and the ten largest hold roughly 0.54%. Notes on the study in general: Patients with Type 1 diabetes showed moderately but significantly shorter TCRB CDR3s in all four CD4+ subsets.

The sample was central memory CD4+ T cells from blood. The receptors originated from a man aged 30-40 years with type 1 diabetes.

In DNA form, the CDR3 reads TGTGCCAGCAGTTTTCAGGGTGATCGTTCTGGAAACACCATATATTTT. As protein: CASSFQGDRSGNTIYF. The chain uses TRBV28 and TRBJ1-3; tentative D call: TRBD1 (5 bases). There are 16 residues in the CDR3. CDR1 and CDR2 (germline): MDHEN, SYDVKM. Trimming left V 3 bases short and J 1 base short, with 13 bases between.

The V call is TRBV6-6, the J call TRBJ2-5; 9 positions agree with TRBD1. Germline V CDR1 and CDR2: MNHNY, SVGAGI (reference sequence). With V trimmed by 8 bases and J by 7 bases, 8 bases remained unmatched. The CDR3 is made up of 13 amino acids. The CDR3 nucleotides read TGTGCCAGCTCGGGACAGGGCCCAGGGACCCAGTACTTC. Its translation is CASSGQGPGTQYF.

A few counts support this clone. The J gene is TRBJ2-7, the V gene TRBV4-1; D is perhaps TRBD1 or TRBD2 (5 bases each). The CDR3 is 18 residues long. Per germline, CDR1 MGHRA and CDR2 YSYEKL. V lost 6 bases to trimming and J lost 0 bases, with 24 bases between them. In DNA form, the CDR3 reads TGCGCCAGCAGTGGGACGTCCGGGAATACACCCAGCTCCTACGAGCAGTACTTC. Translating gives CASSGTSGNTPSSYEQYF.

This clone was counted between two and nine times. The V call is TRBV6-5, the J call TRBJ1-5; TRBD1 aligns across 9 bases. CDR3 size: 15 residues. CDR1 MNHEY and CDR2 SVGAGI come from the germline V gene. J lost 2 bases, V lost 5 bases, and 4 bases had no gene match. The CDR3 region has the DNA TGTGCCAGCAGTGGGACAGGGATCGGCAATCAGCCCCAGCATTTT. Translation gives CASSGTGIGNQPQHF.

This clone was observed at least ten times. The chain is built from TRBV11-1 and TRBJ2-5; weak D call: TRBD2 (5 bases). Germline V gene data show CDR1 as SGHAT and CDR2 as FQDESV (reference sequence). The CDR3 runs 14 residues. The V and J ends lost 6 bases and 5 bases respectively, with 16 bases between them. The DNA for the CDR3 is TGTGCCAGCAGGGCCGGGGTCTTCGGTGAGACCCAGTACTTC. Amino acid sequence: CASRAGVFGETQYF.

This rearrangement joins TRBV28 to TRBJ2-3, with TRBD2 identical over 8 bases. Germline V gene sequence: CDR1 MDHEN, CDR2 SYDVKM. With 5 bases clipped from V and 2 bases from J, the junction kept 12 bases outside the gene matches. The CDR3 extends over 17 amino acids. Written as DNA, the CDR3 is TGTGCCAGCAGTCTTCTCTCAACTAGCGGAGACACAGATACGCAGTATTTT. Protein: CASSLLSTSGDTDTQYF. The full variable domain, its missing parts supplied by reference TRBV28 and TRBJ2-3, is DVKVTQSSRYLVKRTGEKVFLECVQDMDHENMFWYRQDPGLGLRLIYFSYDVKMKEKGDIPEGYSVSREKKERFSLILESASTNQTSMYLCASSLLSTSGDTDTQYFGPGTRLTVL.

This clone was observed a few times. V usage is TRBV21-1 and J usage is TRBJ2-7. TRBV21-1 is a pseudogene segment. CDR3 length equals 16 residues. CDR3 region: CASSKGGAQPHYEQYF. The CDR3 DNA follows: TGTGCCAGCAGCAAAGGGGGGGCCCAACCCCACTACGAGCAGTACTTC.

V gene TRBV28 combines with J gene TRBJ2-7; the match to TRBD1 covers 10 bases. This CDR3 is built from 17 residues. Germline CDR1 is MDHEN and CDR2 is SYDVKM. V shed 5 bases and J 2 bases; nucleotides not matched to a gene: 12. The CDR3 spells CASSPPSGQGMPYEQYF. CDR3 in DNA: TGTGCCAGCAGTCCGCCCTCGGGACAGGGGATGCCCTACGAGCAGTACTTC.

This clone has more than one count but fewer than ten. The rearrangement joins TRBV5-1 to TRBJ2-3; no definite D call. The CDR3 has 16 amino acids. Trimming removed 1 base from V and 5 bases from J, with 17 bases in between. Germline lookup yields CDR1 SGHRS and CDR2 YFSETQ. CDR3 DNA sequence: TGCGCCAGCAGCTTGCGACCCCCAGAGTTTCAAGATACGCAGTATTTT. It specifies CASSLRPPEFQDTQYF.

This clone was detected only a few times. The chain combines TRBV29-1 with TRBJ2-5, with TRBD1 matching over 7 bases. Germline CDR1 and CDR2: SQVTM and ANQGSEA. There are 17 residues in the CDR3. The V gene end was trimmed by 2 bases and the J gene end by 10 bases; junction bases not matched to a gene: 22. The CDR3 protein is CSVENWDGQVGRWVQYF. The CDR3 DNA is TGCAGCGTTGAAAATTGGGATGGACAGGTGGGGCGTTGGGTCCAGTACTTC.

This clone showed up just a few times. The V gene is TRBV28, the J gene TRBJ1-4, with 9 positions matching TRBD1. This CDR3 has 15 residues. V lost 6 bases to trimming and J lost 5 bases; unmatched junction nucleotides: 7. Germline assignment: CDR1 MDHEN and CDR2 SYDVKM. In DNA, the CDR3 is TGTGCCAGCAGGACCTCCGGGACAGGGAATGAAAAACTGTTTTTT. Translated, it gives CASRTSGTGNEKLFF.

This clone was seen more than once but under ten times. The rearrangement joins TRBV15 to TRBJ1-5; TRBD1 matches at 7 bases. Germline CDR1 LNHNV, CDR2 YYDKDF (reference sequence). Trimming removed 0 bases from V and 9 bases from J; junction bases left unmatched: 8. The CDR3 totals 15 residues. The CDR3 loop reads CATSRDKQGEWPQHF. In DNA, the CDR3 is TGTGCCACCAGCAGAGATAAGCAGGGGGAATGGCCCCAGCATTTT.

In regard to this clone: The junction departs from the called germline gene at one end, perhaps through a read error. The sample has other DNA sequences that encode this CDR3 too. The chain uses TRBV11-1 and TRBJ1-1; TRBD1 aligns across 7 bases. The CDR3 is made up of 12 amino acids. The germline V gene has CDR1 SGHAT and CDR2 FQDESV (reference sequence). CDR3 DNA sequence: TGCGCCAGCAGCTCACAGGGGACTGAAGCTTTCTTT. Its translation is CASSSQGTEAFF.

This clone was observed a few times. J is TRBJ1-4 and V is TRBV7-9; weak D call: TRBD1 (5 bases). V gave up 5 bases and J gave up 1 base, with 20 bases separating them. Germline CDR1 is SEHNR and CDR2 is FQNEAQ (reference sequence). The CDR3 extends over 18 amino acids. The CDR3: CASSRRRVGVLTNEKLFF. CDR3 DNA: TGTGCCAGCAGCCGACGGCGGGTAGGGGTCCTAACTAATGAAAAACTGTTTTTT.

V is TRBV6-1 and J is TRBJ1-5; TRBD1 might be the D (5 bases). Per the germline V gene, CDR1 is MNHNS and CDR2 is SASEGT. The V and J ends lost 4 bases and 8 bases respectively, with 9 bases between them. The CDR3 covers 12 residues. The CDR3 loop is CASSAQGKPQHF. CDR3 sequence (DNA): TGTGCCAGCAGTGCTCAGGGCAAGCCCCAGCATTTT.

This clone was observed at least ten times. V usage is TRBV28 and J usage is TRBJ1-4; D gene unclear. This CDR3 comprises 14 residues. The V gene lost 8 bases and the J gene lost 0 bases, with 10 bases spanning the gap. The germline gives CDR1 MDHEN, CDR2 SYDVKM. CDR3 loop: CASQEASTNEKLFF. The CDR3 region has the DNA TGTGCCAGCCAGGAAGCCTCAACTAATGAAAAACTGTTTTTT. Full variable domain (outside the CDR3, taken from reference TRBV28 and TRBJ1-4): DVKVTQSSRYLVKRTGEKVFLECVQDMDHENMFWYRQDPGLGLRLIYFSYDVKMKEKGDIPEGYSVSREKKERFSLILESASTNQTSMYLCASQEASTNEKLFFGSGTQLSVL.

V is TRBV7-8 and J is TRBJ2-5; no reliable D call. This CDR3 contains 13 residues. Germline V gene lookup returns CDR1 SGHVS and CDR2 FQNEAQ. V was clipped by 1 base and J by 4 bases, with 7 bases between them. Here the CDR3 DNA reads TGTGCCAGCAGCTTAGGTAGTAGAGAGACCCAGTACTTC. This gives the protein CASSLGSRETQYF.

The chain combines TRBV6-6 with TRBJ2-1, with 9 bases aligning to TRBD1. V was pared by 6 bases and J by 7 bases, with 10 bases of the junction left unmatched. CDR1 and CDR2 (germline): MNHNY, SVGAGI (reference sequence). This CDR3 is 15 amino acids long. CDR3 coding DNA: TGTGCCAGCAGAAGGACAGGGGAATCTAGGAATGAGCAGTTCTTC. Its protein product is CASRRTGESRNEQFF.

In this sample, this clone turned up a few times. V and J are TRBV5-4 and TRBJ2-7, with 7 bases fitting TRBD1. J was trimmed by 2 bases and V by 4 bases; bases with no gene match: 6. Germline V gene lookup returns CDR1 SGHNT and CDR2 YYREEE (reference sequence). The CDR3 is 14 amino acids. DNA of the CDR3: TGTGCCAGCAGCCAAGGGGGCACCACCTACGAGCAGTACTTC. Translation gives CASSQGGTTYEQYF.

This clone was detected a few times. The chain recombines TRBV30 with TRBJ1-5; D is perhaps TRBD1 (6 bases). CDR1 GTSNPN and CDR2 SVGIG come from the germline V gene (reference sequence). The CDR3 extends over 13 amino acids. V shed 0 bases and J shed 5 bases, with 8 bases lying between them. This chain's CDR3 is CAWSVQGDQPQHF. In DNA form, the CDR3 reads TGTGCCTGGAGTGTACAGGGAGATCAGCCCCAGCATTTT. Filled out from reference TRBV30 and TRBJ1-5, the complete variable domain reads SQTIHQWPATLVQPVGSPLSLECTVEGTSNPNLYWYRQAAGRGLQLLFYSVGIGQISSEVPQNLSASRPQDRQFILSSKKLLLSDSGFYLCAWSVQGDQPQHFGDGTRLSIL.

For the CDR3, the DNA is TGTGCCAGCAGTTACTCGGAATCGGCGGCGTACGAGCAGTACTTC. Protein sequence: CASSYSESAAYEQYF. The chain recombines TRBV6-6 with TRBJ2-7; no clear D gene. V shed 0 bases and J shed 4 bases, with 13 bases lying between them. Germline loops: CDR1 MNHNY, CDR2 SVGAGI (reference sequence). The CDR3 is 15 amino acids.

The chain is built from TRBV29-1 and TRBJ2-3; no clear D gene. This CDR3 is 12 amino acids long. CDR1 SQVTM and CDR2 ANQGSEA come from the germline V gene. Trimming removed 0 bases from V and 5 bases from J, with 6 bases in between. The DNA of the CDR3 is TGCAGCGTTGAAGACAGACGAGATACGCAGTATTTT. Its translation is CSVEDRRDTQYF.

As for this clone: Other DNA sequences in this sample translate to the same CDR3. The chain employs TRBV6-5 and TRBJ2-3; D gene ambiguous. CDR1 MNHEY and CDR2 SVGAGI come from the germline V gene. This CDR3 comprises 13 residues. Trimming left V 7 bases short and J 1 base short, with 9 bases between. The CDR3 here is CASTPSGTDTQYF. The DNA of the CDR3 is TGTGCCAGCACCCCAAGCGGCACAGATACGCAGTATTTT.

CDR3 in DNA: TGTGCCAGCAGCAAAATGGCGGGTTCCTATGAGCAGTTCTTC. Translating it yields CASSKMAGSYEQFF. This sequence joins TRBV7-3 and TRBJ2-1; maybe TRBD2 (5 bases). Germline assignment: CDR1 SGHTA and CDR2 FQGTGA. The V gene lost 5 bases and the J gene lost 8 bases, with 16 bases spanning the gap. The length of the CDR3 is 14 residues.

This clone was seen a handful of times. The chain carries TRBV6-6 and TRBJ1-1; no reliable D call. Germline values: CDR1 MNHNY, CDR2 SVGAGI (reference sequence). The CDR3 spans 15 residues. The V end was cut by 7 bases, the J end by 0 bases, with 15 bases between. DNA of the CDR3: TGTGCCAGCATTAGCACTGGGCGTGTGAACACTGAAGCTTTCTTT. The encoded protein is CASISTGRVNTEAFF.